This TCR beta chain was identified in a study of CD8 T cells in Susac syndrome. From blood CD8+ and CD4+ T cells, the TCR beta chain was sequenced. Findings and caveats of the study: That the number of individuals in its TCR sequencing and HLA analysis was relatively small was acknowledged by the study.

When the RNA was reverse transcribed, random hexamers were used with an input of about 0.5 to 1 ug. One entry per CDR3 protein, called by TCRdb with MiXCR from the immunoSEQ multiplex PCR reads. This sample has more than 40,000 distinct CDR3 sequences; over 85% occur once, and the top ten carry 0.5% to 0.6%. This clonotype appeared once. The antigen is unknown. Sample: CD8+ T cells from PBMCs. The receptor comes from a human donor in good health.

The CDR3 sequence: CASSHGGEQYF. DNA of the CDR3: TGTGCCAGCAGCCACGGGGGCGAGCAGTACTTC. The chain combines TRBV12-3 or TRBV12-4 with TRBJ2-7; the D gene is possibly TRBD2 (6 bases). This CDR3 comprises 11 residues. The V end lost 6 bases, the J end lost 6 bases, and 9 bases lay between the germline ends.